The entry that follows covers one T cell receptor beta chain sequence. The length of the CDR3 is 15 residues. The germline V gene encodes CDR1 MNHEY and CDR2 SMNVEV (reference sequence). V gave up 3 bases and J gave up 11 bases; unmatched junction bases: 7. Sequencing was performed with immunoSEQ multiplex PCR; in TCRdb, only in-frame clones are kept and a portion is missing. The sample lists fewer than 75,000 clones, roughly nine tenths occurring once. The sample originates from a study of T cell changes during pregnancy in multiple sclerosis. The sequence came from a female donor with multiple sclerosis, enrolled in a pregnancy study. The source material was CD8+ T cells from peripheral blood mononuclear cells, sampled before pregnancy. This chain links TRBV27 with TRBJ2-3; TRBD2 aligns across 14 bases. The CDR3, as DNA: TGTGCCAGCAGTTTGACTAGCGGGGGGGCTAAAGGGCAGTATTTT. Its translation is CASSLTSGGAKGQYF.